This TCR beta chain was recorded in a study of T cell responses to AZD1222 COVID-19 vaccine. Sequencing was performed with immunoSEQ multiplex PCR; in TCRdb, only in-frame clones are kept and a portion is missing. This table has about 120,000 clones, 90% appearing once. Trimming left V 6 bases short and J 2 bases short, with 9 bases between. The CDR3 spans 13 residues. In germline, CDR1 is SEHNR, CDR2 FQNEAQ (reference sequence). This clone showed up just once. Its antigen is not identified. Whole-study findings and limits: Clonal diversity was possibly underestimated, and the donors were mostly white British, with more females.

This specimen was peripheral blood, taken 28 days after the second dose of the MenACWY control vaccine. This rearrangement joins TRBV7-9 to TRBJ2-3; D is unclear. This receptor was taken from an adult who received the MenACWY meningococcal vaccine as a control. The DNA of the CDR3 is TGTGCCAGCAGTCCCGACGACACAGATACGCAGTATTTT. As protein: CASSPDDTDTQYF.